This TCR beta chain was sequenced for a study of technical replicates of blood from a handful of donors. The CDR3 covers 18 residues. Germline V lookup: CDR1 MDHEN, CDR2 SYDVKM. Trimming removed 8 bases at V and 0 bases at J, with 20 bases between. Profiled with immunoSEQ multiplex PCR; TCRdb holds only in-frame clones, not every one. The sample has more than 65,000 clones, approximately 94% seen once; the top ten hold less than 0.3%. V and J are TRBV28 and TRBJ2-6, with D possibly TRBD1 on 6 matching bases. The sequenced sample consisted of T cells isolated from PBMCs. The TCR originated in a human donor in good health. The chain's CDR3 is CASSNPTGKDSGANVLTF. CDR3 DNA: TGTGCCAGCTCGAACCCTACAGGGAAGGACTCTGGGGCCAACGTCCTGACTTTC. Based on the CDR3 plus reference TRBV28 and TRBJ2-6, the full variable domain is DVKVTQSSRYLVKRTGEKVFLECVQDMDHENMFWYRQDPGLGLRLIYFSYDVKMKEKGDIPEGYSVSREKKERFSLILESASTNQTSMYLCASSNPTGKDSGANVLTFGAGSRLTVL.